This T cell receptor beta chain was captured in a study of shared clonotypes between healthy human individuals. Study observations and caveats: Only blood samples were collected, and tissue repertoires likely differ.

V was shortened by 0 bases and J by 0 bases, with 6 bases between the two germline ends. Germline lookup yields CDR1 SGHAT and CDR2 FQNNGV. The CDR3 has 15 residues. Deep-level running was used for the assay. Replicate PCRs run on sorted subsets employed approximately 0.2 ug DNA, some 33,000 T cell genomes. Using immunoSEQ multiplex PCR, the repertoire was profiled, and TCRdb retains in-frame clones only, with some absent. The sample includes about 1 million clones, approximately 72% seen only once; the top ten take 1.2% to 1.5%. Regarding this clone: Antigen unknown.

V usage is TRBV11-2 and J usage is TRBJ1-5; D uncertain. The sequenced sample consisted of memory CD4+ T cells sorted from blood. Stated subset: CD45RA-negative fraction. The receptor was derived from a man between 18 and 35 years old in good health. CDR3 sequence (DNA): TGTGCCAGCAGCTTAGATTTGGGTAGCAATCAGCCCCAGCATTTT. As protein: CASSLDLGSNQPQHF.